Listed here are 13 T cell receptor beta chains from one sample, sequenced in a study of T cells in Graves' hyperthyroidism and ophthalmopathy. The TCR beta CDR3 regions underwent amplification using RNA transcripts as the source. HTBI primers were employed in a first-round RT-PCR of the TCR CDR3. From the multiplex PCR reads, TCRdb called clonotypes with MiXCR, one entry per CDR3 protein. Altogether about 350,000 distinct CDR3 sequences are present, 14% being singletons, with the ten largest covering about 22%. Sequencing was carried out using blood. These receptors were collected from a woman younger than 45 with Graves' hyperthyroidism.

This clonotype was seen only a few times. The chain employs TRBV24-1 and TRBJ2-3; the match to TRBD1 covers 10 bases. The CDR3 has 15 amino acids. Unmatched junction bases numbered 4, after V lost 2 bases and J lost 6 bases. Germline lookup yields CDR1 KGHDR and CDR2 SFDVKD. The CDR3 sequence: CATSDSGTGADTQYF. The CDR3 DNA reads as TGTGCCACCAGTGATTCCGGGACAGGGGCCGATACGCAGTATTTT.

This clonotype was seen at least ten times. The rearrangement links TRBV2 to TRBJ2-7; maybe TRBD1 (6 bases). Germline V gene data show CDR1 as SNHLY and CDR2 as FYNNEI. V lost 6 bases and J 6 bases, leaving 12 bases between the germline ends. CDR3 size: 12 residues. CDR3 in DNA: TGTGCCAGCAGGGAAACGACAGGCGAGCAGTACTTC. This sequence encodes CASRETTGEQYF.

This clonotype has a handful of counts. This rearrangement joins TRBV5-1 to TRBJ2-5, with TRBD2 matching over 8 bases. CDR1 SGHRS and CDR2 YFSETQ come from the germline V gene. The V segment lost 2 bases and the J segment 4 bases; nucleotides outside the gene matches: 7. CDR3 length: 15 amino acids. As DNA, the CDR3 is TGCGCCAGCAGCTTCCGGGAGGGCCTAGGAGAGACCCAGTACTTC. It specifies CASSFREGLGETQYF.

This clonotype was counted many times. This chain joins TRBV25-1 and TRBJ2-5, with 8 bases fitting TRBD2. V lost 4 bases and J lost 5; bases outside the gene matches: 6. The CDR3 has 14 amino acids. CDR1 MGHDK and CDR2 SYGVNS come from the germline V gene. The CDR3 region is CASSGGLVMETQYF. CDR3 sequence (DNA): TGTGCCAGCAGTGGGGGACTAGTAATGGAGACCCAGTACTTC.

The CDR3 loop reads CASSRPGLAGGFYEQYF. The CDR3 DNA reads as TGTGCCAGCAGTCGTCCGGGACTAGCGGGAGGGTTTTACGAGCAGTACTTC. The V and J genes are TRBV2 and TRBJ2-7; 16 bases fit TRBD2. This CDR3 contains 17 residues. The germline V gene encodes CDR1 SNHLY and CDR2 FYNNEI. The V segment lost 5 bases and the J segment 4 bases; nucleotides outside the gene matches: 8.

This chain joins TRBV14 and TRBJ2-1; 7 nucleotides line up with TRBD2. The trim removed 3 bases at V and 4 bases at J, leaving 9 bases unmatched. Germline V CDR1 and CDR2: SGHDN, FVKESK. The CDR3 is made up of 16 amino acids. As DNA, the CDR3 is TGTGCCAGCAGCCAGGCCTTGAGGGAGGGATACAATGAGCAGTTCTTC. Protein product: CASSQALREGYNEQFF.

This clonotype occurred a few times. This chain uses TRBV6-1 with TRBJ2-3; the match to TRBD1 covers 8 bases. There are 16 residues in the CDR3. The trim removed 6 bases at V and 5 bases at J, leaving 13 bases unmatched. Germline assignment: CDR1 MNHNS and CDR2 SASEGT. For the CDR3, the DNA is TGTGCCAGCAGCCACACCCCGCAGGGGGCAAAAGATACGCAGTATTTT. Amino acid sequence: CASSHTPQGAKDTQYF.

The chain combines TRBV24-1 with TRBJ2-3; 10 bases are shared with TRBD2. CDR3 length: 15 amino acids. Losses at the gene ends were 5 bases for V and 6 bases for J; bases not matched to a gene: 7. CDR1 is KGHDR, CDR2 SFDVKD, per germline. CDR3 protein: CATSGTSGTMDTQYF. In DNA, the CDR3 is TGTGCCACCAGTGGTACTAGCGGGACGATGGATACGCAGTATTTT.

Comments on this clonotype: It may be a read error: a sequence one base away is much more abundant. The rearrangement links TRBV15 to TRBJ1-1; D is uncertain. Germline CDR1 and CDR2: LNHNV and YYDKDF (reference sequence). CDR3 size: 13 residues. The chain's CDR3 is CATSRAGNTGAFF. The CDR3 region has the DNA TGTGCCACCAGCAGAGCCGGGAACACTGGAGCTTTCTTT.

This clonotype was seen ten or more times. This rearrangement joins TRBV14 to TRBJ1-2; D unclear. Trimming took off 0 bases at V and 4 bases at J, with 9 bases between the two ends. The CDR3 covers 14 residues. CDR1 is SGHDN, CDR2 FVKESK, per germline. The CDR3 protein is CASSQDKGFYGYTF. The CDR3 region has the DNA TGTGCCAGCAGCCAAGATAAAGGCTTCTATGGCTACACCTTC.

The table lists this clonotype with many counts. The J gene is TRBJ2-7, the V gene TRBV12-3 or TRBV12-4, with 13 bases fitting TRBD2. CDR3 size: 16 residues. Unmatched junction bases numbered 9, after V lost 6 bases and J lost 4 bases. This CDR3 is CASRSGLAGDLYEQYF. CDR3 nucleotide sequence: TGTGCCAGCAGGTCTGGACTAGCGGGAGATCTTTACGAGCAGTACTTC.

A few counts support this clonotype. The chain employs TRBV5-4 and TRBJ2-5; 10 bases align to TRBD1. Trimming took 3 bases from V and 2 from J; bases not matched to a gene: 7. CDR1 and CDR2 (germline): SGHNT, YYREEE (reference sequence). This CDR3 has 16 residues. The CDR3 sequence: CASSWGDRGYQETQYF. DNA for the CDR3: TGTGCCAGCAGCTGGGGGGACAGGGGATATCAAGAGACCCAGTACTTC.

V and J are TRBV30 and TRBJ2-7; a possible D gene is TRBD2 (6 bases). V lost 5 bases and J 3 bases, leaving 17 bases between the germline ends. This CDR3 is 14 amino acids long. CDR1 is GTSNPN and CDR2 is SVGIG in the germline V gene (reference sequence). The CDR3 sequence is CAWSTGRESYEQYF. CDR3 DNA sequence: TGTGCCTGGTCAACGGGTCGGGAGAGCTACGAGCAGTACTTC.